Below, one T cell receptor (beta chain) is given with its context. Its antigen remains undetermined. No base qualities exist here, and no much larger clone lies one base off it. These data are taken from a study of T cell repertoires in cytomegalovirus infection (dated by TCRdb to 2018 to 2020). Describing the broader study: Alongside well-studied HLA-B-restricted epitopes, the peptide stimulations were aimed at recently identified HLA-C-restricted CMV epitopes, whose presentation resists viral immunomodulation. Because public TCR beta signatures pointed to carriage of CMV infection together with the matching HLA type, the HLA type of each donor mattered for the analysis. The investigation overall reported the following: In the ex vivo response, HLA-C-restricted CMV-specific TCR beta clonotypes were dominant, and in two of eight donors the single most frequent clonotype came from this HLA-C-restricted group. Cumulative frequency of public TCR beta family members discriminated carriers of CMV infection plus the relevant HLA type in this cohort and an independent approximately 370-donor cohort.

The sample's treatment or condition label, decoded: in vitro stimulation with specific CMV peptide epitopes to enrich CMV-specific T cells. Its CDR3 holds 15 amino acids, cysteine through phenylalanine. Only the CDR3 portion is preserved as DNA: 45 bases, with reading frame beginning at the first base. Via the germline V gene, CDR1 is MGHRA and CDR2 YSYEKL. V loses 0 bases of germline sequence and J loses 5 bases, and the interval between the two ends is 13 bases. The sequencer listed for this sample is Illumina HiSeq 1500. The public reads were reprocessed in TCRdb via fastp at Q25 and MiXCR, keeping in-frame beta chains. CDR3 protein sequences are deduplicated, and each keeps its most common genes and DNA. Here the sample has approximately 1,000,000 distinct CDR3 sequences; around 30% occur a single time. The ten largest clones take up over 12% of the sample.

The sequence derives from a human donor in good health (CMV status not recorded). Some clones in this sample may be carry-over from other donors' samples. The input for sequencing was cultured CD8+ T cells from PBMCs, taken from culture after CMV antigen stimulation. This sequence uses TRBV4-1 and TRBJ2-5; D gene: possibly TRBD1, on 5 matching bases. The CDR3 protein is CASSQEGPALETQYF. DNA sequence: TGCGCCAGCAGCCAAGAGGGGCCGGCCTTGGAGACCCAGTACTTC.